Sequencing of this T cell receptor (beta chain) was carried out in a study of glioma-infiltrating T cells after dendritic cell vaccination listed by TCRdb under 2016. Turning to the overall study: The cohort included 15 or so glioblastoma patients drawn from Phase I and II dendritic cell vaccination trials, of whom 9 were newly diagnosed and 6 had recurrent disease. In glioblastoma patients vaccinated with dendritic cells, deep sequencing of TCR beta CDR3 regions served to measure the amount of tumor-infiltrating lymphocytes and to compare repertoires between tumor and blood. Survival after dendritic cell vaccination was correlated with TCR sequencing metrics, such as TIL content and the overlap between tumor and blood repertoires. The vaccine consisted of monocyte-derived dendritic cells cultured less than 9 days with IL-4 and GM-CSF, then pulsed overnight with autologous tumor lysate. Three intradermal dendritic cell vaccine injections were administered to patients at biweekly intervals in the arm below the axilla. Patients received autologous tumor lysate-pulsed dendritic cell vaccination between about 2003 and 2012.

Per the germline V gene, SGHVS is the CDR1 and FNYEAQ is the CDR2. The CDR3, cysteine through phenylalanine, is 12 amino acids long. The only DNA kept is the CDR3, 36 bases in frame from the first base. V is clipped by 3 bases and J by 1 base, and the sequence between their germline boundaries is 4 bases long. The immunoSEQ assay amplified TCRB CDR3 regions from 1.5 to 2.5 micrograms of genomic DNA, or from all available DNA when less than that amount was available. Multiplex PCR used 60 forward primers for TCR V beta segments and 13 reverse primers for J beta segments. To estimate reads per starting template, synthetic control templates were spiked into each sample at limiting dilution. Reads of 87 bp were generated by sequencing on the Illumina HiSeq System. In the source study's methods: To remove PCR and sequencing errors, closely related sequences were merged with a nearest neighbor algorithm. TCR overlap was defined as the percentage of unique tumor TCR beta sequences that were also found in the peripheral blood of the same patient. TCRdb holds this immuneACCESS table with in-frame rearrangements only. Some clones are missing; in checked studies, unresolved V genes explain under half, and the rest has no known cause. V, J and clone size are taken as reported in that table, and D and trimming were inferred from the DNA itself. The sample yields 100,000 or so clones; approximately 90% were counted once. The ten top clones hold about a sixth of the sample.

The research as a whole found: After dendritic cell vaccination, a higher estimated pretreatment TIL content predicted longer time to progression and longer overall survival. The three-group TCR overlap response model was characterized as speculative, and prospective validation of the model was stated to be required. The cohort was small and heterogeneous, with few patients having full blood and tumor sets and even fewer initial-recurrent tumor pairs. No direct relationship between TCR clonality and survival was found, suggesting a diverse polyclonal response may matter.

Patients were selected on the basis of adequate residual fresh-frozen tumor tissue and more than two years of available survival data. Molecular status otherwise varied across the glioblastoma patients, but none of them carried an isocitrate dehydrogenase mutation. PBMC were collected before vaccination, two weeks after the third vaccination, and at tumor progression if tumor progression occurred. The Qiagen DNeasy Blood extraction Kit was used for extraction of genomic DNA. This clone was seen many times. Its antigen is unknown. It has no much larger one-base neighbor in the sample; base qualities were not kept.

Recombination linked TRBV7-6 to TRBJ2-7, with the D gene uncertain. Sequenced material: blood, taken before dendritic cell vaccination. This sequence originates from a human donor with glioblastoma. This receptor carries the CDR3 CASSLSSYEQYF. In nucleotides, the sequence is TGTGCCAGCAGCTTGTCGTCCTACGAGCAGTACTTC.